The clone carrying this TCR beta chain has ten or more counts. Antigen unknown. The record originates from a study of T cells in Graves' hyperthyroidism and ophthalmopathy. TCR beta CDR3 region amplification was performed from RNA transcripts. HTBI primers were the set used in a first-round RT-PCR of the TCR CDR3. TCRdb reanalysed the multiplex PCR reads using MiXCR and keeps one entry per CDR3 protein. The data contain about 610,000 distinct CDR3 sequences, roughly 14% of them singletons. Trimming took 5 bases from V and 9 from J, leaving 13 bases between them. The CDR3 is made up of 13 amino acids. Study-level results: Blood also showed most of the thyroid clonotypes that were expanded above 0.001.

The sample was blood. The chain recombines TRBV12-3 or TRBV12-4 with TRBJ2-2; D remains unclear. The sequence derives from a woman aged 35 to 49 with Graves' ophthalmopathy. DNA for the CDR3: TGTGCCAGCAGTCTCCTAGATCTGAGGGAGCTGTTTTTT. This sequence encodes CASSLLDLRELFF.